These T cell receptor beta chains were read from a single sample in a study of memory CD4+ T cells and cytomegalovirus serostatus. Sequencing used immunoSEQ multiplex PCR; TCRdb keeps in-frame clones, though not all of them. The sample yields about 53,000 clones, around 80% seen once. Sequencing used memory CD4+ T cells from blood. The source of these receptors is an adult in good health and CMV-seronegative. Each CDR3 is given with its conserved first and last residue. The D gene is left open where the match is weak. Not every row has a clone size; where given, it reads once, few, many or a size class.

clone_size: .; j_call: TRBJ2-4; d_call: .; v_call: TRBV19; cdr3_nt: TGTGCCAGTAGTATAGATCGTGAGGTCGCGAACATTCAGTACTTC; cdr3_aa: CASSIDREVANIQYF
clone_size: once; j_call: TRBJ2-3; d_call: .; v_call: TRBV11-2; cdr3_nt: TGTGCCAGCAGTATGACAGGGGCCGGGAGGGCAACAGATACGCAGTATTTT; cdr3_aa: CASSMTGAGRATDTQYF
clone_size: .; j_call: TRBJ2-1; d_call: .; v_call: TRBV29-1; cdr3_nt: TGCAGCGTTTTAGGGCGGGCACTCTCCTACAATGAGCAGTTCTTC; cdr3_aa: CSVLGRALSYNEQFF
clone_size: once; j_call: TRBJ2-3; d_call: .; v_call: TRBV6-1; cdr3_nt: TGTGCCAGCAGTGCCATGGCAGATACGCAGTATTTT; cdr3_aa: CASSAMADTQYF
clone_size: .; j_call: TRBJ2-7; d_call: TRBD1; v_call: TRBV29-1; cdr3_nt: TGCAGCGGGAAACAGGGGAACGAGCAGTACTTC; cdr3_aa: CSGKQGNEQYF
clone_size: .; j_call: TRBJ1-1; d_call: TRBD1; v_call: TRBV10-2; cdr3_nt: TGCGCCAGCAGTGAGCCTTGGACAGGGATCACTGAAGCTTTCTTT; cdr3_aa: CASSEPWTGITEAFF
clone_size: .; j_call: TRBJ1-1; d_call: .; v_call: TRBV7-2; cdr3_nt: TGTGCCAGCAGCTTATATCAGCAAAGCACTGAAGCTTTCTTT; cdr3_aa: CASSLYQQSTEAFF
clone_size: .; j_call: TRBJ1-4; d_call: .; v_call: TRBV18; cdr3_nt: TGTGCCAGCTCACCAGGGACCTGGGGCGAAAAACTGTTTTTT; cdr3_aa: CASSPGTWGEKLFF
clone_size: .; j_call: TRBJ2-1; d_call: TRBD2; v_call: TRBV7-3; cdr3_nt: TGTGCCAGCAGCTTTTTGGGACTAGCCAAGATCGGCTACTACAATGAGCAGTTCTTC; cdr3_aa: CASSFLGLAKIGYYNEQFF
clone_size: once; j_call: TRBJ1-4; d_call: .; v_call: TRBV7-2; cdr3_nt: TGTGCCAGCAGCTTAAGAGAAAAACTGTTTTTT; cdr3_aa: CASSLREKLFF
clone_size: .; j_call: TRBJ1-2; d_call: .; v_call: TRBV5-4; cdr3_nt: TGTGCCAGCAGCTTGGCGGCAGGTCCTTATGGCTACACCTTC; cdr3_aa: CASSLAAGPYGYTF
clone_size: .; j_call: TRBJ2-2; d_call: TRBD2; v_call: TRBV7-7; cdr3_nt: TGTGCTAGCACCCTTTACCCGGGACTAGCGGGATCCGGGGAGCTGTTTTTT; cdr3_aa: CASTLYPGLAGSGELFF
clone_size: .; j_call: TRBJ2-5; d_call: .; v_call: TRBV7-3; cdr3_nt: TGTGCCAGCAGCTTAATGCCTAGGTCGAATCAAGAGACCCAGTACTTC; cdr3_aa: CASSLMPRSNQETQYF
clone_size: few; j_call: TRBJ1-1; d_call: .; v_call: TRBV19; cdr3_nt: TGTGCCAGTAGCCCCATCCCGGGCAGGAGAAACACTGAAGCTTTCTTT; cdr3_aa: CASSPIPGRRNTEAFF
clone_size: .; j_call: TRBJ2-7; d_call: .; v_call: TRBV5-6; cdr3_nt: TGTGCCAGCAGCTTCGGGGGGCTATATAGCTCCTACGAGCAGTACTTC; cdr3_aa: CASSFGGLYSSYEQYF
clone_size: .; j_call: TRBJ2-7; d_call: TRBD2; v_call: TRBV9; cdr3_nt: TGTGCCAGCAGCGCCACCCTTATAGCGGGAGAGGAAGACGAGCAGTACTTC; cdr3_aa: CASSATLIAGEEDEQYF
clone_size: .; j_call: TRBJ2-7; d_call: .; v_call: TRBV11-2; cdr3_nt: TGTGCCAGCAGCTTATCTCAGGGGTTCTACGAGCAGTACTTC; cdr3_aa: CASSLSQGFYEQYF
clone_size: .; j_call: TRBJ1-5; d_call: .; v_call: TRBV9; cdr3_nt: TGTGCCAGCAGCGTAGGGGGCACATACCCTTCACAGCCCCAGCATTTT; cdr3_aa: CASSVGGTYPSQPQHF
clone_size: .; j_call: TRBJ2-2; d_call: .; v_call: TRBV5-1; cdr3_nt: TGCGCCAGCAGCTTAACGTATTCTGCCACCGGGGAGCTGTTTTTT; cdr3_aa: CASSLTYSATGELFF
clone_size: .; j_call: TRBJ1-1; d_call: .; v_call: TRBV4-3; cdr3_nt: TGCGCCAGCAGCCAGGGGGGGATACAGGGGAACACTGAAGCTTTCTTT; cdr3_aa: CASSQGGIQGNTEAFF
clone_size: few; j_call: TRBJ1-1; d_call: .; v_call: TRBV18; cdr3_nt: TGTGCCAGCTCAACAGCGGGCAGGCCTCAAATGAACACTGAAGCTTTCTTT; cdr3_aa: CASSTAGRPQMNTEAFF
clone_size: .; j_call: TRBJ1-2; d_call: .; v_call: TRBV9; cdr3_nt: TGTGCCAGCAGCGTAGATCCCGCGAACTATGGCTACACCTTC; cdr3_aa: CASSVDPANYGYTF
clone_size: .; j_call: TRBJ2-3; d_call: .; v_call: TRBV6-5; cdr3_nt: TGTGCCAGCAGCACCAACGTAGGGAGAGATACGCAGTATTTT; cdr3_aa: CASSTNVGRDTQYF
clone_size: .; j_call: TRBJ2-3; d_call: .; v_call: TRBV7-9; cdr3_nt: TGTGCCAGCAGCGCCCCGCGGATCCTTAGCACAGATACGCAGTATTTT; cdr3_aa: CASSAPRILSTDTQYF
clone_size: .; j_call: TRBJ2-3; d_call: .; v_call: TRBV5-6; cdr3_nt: TGTGCCAGCAGCTTGGGGGGGGATACGCAGTATTTT; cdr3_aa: CASSLGGDTQYF
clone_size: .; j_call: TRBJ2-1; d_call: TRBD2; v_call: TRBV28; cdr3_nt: TGTGCCAGCAGTTTTCGGGGCGGGAGGGAACCTTACAATGAGCAGTTCTTC; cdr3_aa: CASSFRGGREPYNEQFF
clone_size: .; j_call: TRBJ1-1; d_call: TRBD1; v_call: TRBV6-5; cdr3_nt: TGTGCCAGCAGTTACGATGGGACAGAAAAAGCTTTCTTT; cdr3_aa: CASSYDGTEKAFF
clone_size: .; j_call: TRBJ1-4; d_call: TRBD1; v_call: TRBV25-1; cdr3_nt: TGTGCCAGCAGTGAATATGGCCCCCAGGGGGCAACTAATGAAAAACTGTTTTTT; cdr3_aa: CASSEYGPQGATNEKLFF
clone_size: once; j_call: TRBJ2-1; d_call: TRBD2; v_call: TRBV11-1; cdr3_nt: TGTGCCAGCAGCTCCCGGGGGACTAGCGGGAGTGATGAGCAGTTCTTC; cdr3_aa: CASSSRGTSGSDEQFF
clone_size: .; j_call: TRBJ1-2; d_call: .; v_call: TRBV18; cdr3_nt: TGTGCCAGCTCACTGGGAAGGACCTCAGAGAACTATGGCTACACCTTC; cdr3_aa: CASSLGRTSENYGYTF
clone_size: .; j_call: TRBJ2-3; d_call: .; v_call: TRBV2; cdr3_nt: TGTGCCAGTCTAACAGTGAGCACAGATACGCAGTATTTT; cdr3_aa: CASLTVSTDTQYF
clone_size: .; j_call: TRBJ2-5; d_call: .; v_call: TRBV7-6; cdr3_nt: TGTGCCAGCAGCTTATCGACATATCGTGGGGAGACCCAGTACTTC; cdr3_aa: CASSLSTYRGETQYF
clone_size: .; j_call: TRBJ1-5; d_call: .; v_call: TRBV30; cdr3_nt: TGTGCCTGGAGTGTCGGCAGGGCATATCAGCCCCAGCATTTT; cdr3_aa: CAWSVGRAYQPQHF
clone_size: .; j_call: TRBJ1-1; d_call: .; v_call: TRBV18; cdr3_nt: TGTGCCAGCTCACCTAGGGGGGACACTGAAGCTTTCTTT; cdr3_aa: CASSPRGDTEAFF
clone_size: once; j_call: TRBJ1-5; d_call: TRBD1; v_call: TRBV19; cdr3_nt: TGTGCCAGTAGTATCGGAGAGGGGGCACGACAGCCCCAGCATTTT; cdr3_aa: CASSIGEGARQPQHF
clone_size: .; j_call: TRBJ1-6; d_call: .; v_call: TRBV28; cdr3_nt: TGTGCCAGCAGTTTGCGCCCCGCTGCTACCTATTCACCCCTCCACTTT; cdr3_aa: CASSLRPAATYSPLHF
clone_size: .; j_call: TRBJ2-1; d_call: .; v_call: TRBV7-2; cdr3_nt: TGTGCCAGCCGCACTACCGCTTACAATGAGCAGTTCTTC; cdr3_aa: CASRTTAYNEQFF
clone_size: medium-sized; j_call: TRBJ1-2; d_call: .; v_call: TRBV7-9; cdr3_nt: TGTGCCAGCAGCACACAGTCCTATGGCTACACCTTC; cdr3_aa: CASSTQSYGYTF
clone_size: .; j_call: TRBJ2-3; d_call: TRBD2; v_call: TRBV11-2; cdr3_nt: TGTGCCAGCAGCCCTAGCGGGACTCTCACAGATACGCAGTATTTT; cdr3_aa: CASSPSGTLTDTQYF
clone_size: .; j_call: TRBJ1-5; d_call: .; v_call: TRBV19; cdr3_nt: TGTGCCAGTAGCAAATCTTTTGGGGCAGGGGAACAGCCCCAGCATTTT; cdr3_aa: CASSKSFGAGEQPQHF
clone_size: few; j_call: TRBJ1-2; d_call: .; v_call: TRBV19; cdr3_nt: TGTGCCAGTAAGCTGGGGGCGGGTTATGGCTACACCTTC; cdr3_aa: CASKLGAGYGYTF
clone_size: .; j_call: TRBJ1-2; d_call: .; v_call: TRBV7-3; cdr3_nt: TGTGCCAGCAGCTCCGGGGGGGGGCTTGGCTACACCTTC; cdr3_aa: CASSSGGGLGYTF
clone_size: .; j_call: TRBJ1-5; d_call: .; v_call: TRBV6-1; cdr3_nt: TGTGCCAGCAGTGAGATTCCCAATCAGCCCCAGCATTTT; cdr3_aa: CASSEIPNQPQHF
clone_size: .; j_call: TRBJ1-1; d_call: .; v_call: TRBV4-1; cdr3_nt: TGCGCCAGCAGCCAAGGATCCTACGGACAAAACACTGAAGCTTTCTTT; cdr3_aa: CASSQGSYGQNTEAFF
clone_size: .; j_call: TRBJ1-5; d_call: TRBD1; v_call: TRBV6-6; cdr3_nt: TGTGCCAGCAGCCAGAGACAGGGGGCAGATCAGCCCCAGCATTTT; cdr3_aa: CASSQRQGADQPQHF
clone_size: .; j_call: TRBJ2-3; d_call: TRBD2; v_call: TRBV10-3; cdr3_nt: TGTGCCATCAGTGCTGAATTGGGACTAGCGGTTAGCACAGATACGCAGTATTTT; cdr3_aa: CAISAELGLAVSTDTQYF
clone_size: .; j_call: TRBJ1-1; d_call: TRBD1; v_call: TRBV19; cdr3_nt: TGTGCCAGTAGTACGTTTTTACAGGGGGCGGAGGGCACTGAAGCTTTCTTT; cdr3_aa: CASSTFLQGAEGTEAFF
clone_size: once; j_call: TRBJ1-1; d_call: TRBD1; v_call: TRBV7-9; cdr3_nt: TGTGCCAGCAGTCGGGACAGGGCGGGTACTGAAGCTTTCTTT; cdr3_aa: CASSRDRAGTEAFF
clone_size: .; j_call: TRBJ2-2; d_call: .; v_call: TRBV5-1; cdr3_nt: TGCGCCAGCAGCTTGGCCCTCCGGACCCTTAGGGGCACCGGGGAGCTGTTTTTT; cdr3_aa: CASSLALRTLRGTGELFF
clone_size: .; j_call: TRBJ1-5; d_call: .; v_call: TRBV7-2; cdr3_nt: TGTGCCAGCAGCCGCTCCCCAATTCAGCCCCAGCATTTT; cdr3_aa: CASSRSPIQPQHF